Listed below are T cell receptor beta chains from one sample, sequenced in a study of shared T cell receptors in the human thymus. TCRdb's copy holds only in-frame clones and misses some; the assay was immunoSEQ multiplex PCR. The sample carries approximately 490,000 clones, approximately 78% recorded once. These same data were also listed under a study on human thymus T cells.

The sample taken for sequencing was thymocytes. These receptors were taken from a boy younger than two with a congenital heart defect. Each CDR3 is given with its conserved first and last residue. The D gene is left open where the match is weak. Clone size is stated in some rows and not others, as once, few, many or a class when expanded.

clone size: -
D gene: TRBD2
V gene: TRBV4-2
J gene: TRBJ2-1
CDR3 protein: CASSHVSTSGSSEQFF
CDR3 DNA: TGTGCCAGCAGCCATGTCTCCACTAGCGGGAGTAGTGAGCAGTTCTTC

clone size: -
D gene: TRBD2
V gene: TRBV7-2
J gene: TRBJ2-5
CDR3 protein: CASSPGLAAKETQYF
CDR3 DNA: TGTGCCAGCAGCCCGGGACTAGCGGCCAAAGAGACCCAGTACTTC

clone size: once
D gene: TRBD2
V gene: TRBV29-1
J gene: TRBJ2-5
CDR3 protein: CSVTLLAGGGETQYF
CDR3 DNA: TGCAGCGTGACTTTACTAGCGGGAGGTGGAGAGACCCAGTACTTC

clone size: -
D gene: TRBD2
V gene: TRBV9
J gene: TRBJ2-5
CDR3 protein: CASSVGGREWQETQYF
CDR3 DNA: TGTGCCAGCAGCGTAGGAGGGCGGGAGTGGCAAGAGACCCAGTACTTC

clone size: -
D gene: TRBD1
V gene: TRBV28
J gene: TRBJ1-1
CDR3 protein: CASSGQQAFF
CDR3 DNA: TGTGCCAGTTCGGGACAGCAAGCTTTCTTT

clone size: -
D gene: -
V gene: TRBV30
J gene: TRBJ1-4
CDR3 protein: CASDSDRNEKLFF
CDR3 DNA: TGTGCCTCAGACTCGGACAGAAATGAAAAACTGTTTTTT

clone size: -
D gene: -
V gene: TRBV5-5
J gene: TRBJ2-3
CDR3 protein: CASSLDSGGGSTDTQYF
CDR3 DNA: TGTGCCAGCAGCTTGGACTCGGGGGGCGGGAGCACAGATACGCAGTATTTT

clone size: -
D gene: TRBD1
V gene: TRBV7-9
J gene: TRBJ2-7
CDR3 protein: CATHPPATGDEQYF
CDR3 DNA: TGTGCCACCCACCCCCCCGCAACAGGGGACGAGCAGTACTTC

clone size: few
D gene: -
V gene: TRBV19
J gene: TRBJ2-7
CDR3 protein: CASSVGRGAYEQYF
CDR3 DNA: TGTGCCAGTAGTGTGGGGAGGGGGGCCTACGAGCAGTACTTC

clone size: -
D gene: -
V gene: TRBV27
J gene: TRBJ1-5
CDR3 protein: CASSPYREHWNQPQHF
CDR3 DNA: TGTGCCAGCAGTCCCTACAGGGAGCACTGGAATCAGCCCCAGCATTTT

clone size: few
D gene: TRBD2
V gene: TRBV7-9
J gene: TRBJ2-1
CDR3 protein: CASSPPLGLAGPSEQFF
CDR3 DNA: TGTGCCAGCAGCCCGCCCCTTGGCCTAGCGGGGCCAAGTGAGCAGTTCTTC

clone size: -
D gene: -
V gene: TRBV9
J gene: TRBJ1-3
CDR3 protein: CASSVRGGNTIYF
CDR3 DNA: TGTGCCAGCAGCGTGAGAGGTGGAAACACCATATATTTT

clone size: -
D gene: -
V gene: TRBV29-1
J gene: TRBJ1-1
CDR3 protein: CSVERVGTEAFF
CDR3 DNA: TGCAGCGTTGAGAGGGTAGGCACTGAAGCTTTCTTT

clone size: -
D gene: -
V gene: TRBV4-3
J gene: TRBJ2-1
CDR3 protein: CASSQPVPSDPQRSGGNEQFF
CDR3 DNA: TGCGCCAGCAGCCAGCCCGTCCCGTCGGACCCACAAAGATCCGGGGGCAATGAGCAGTTCTTC

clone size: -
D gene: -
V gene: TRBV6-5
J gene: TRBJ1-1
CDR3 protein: CASSYQGRAEAFF
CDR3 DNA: TGTGCCAGCAGTTACCAGGGTAGGGCTGAAGCTTTCTTT

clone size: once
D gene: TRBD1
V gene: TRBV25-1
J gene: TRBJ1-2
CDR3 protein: CASSATGTGGEPAGGYTF
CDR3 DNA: TGTGCCAGCAGTGCGACCGGGACAGGGGGTGAGCCAGCTGGTGGCTACACCTTC

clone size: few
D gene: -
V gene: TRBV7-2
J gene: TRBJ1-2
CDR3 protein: CASSFDRPSNYGYTF
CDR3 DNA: TGTGCCAGCAGCTTCGACAGGCCATCTAACTATGGCTACACCTTC

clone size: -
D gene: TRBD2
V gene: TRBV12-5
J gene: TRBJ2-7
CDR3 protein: CASGLGGTSGTYEQYF
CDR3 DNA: TGTGCTAGTGGTTTGGGGGGGACTAGCGGAACCTACGAGCAGTACTTC

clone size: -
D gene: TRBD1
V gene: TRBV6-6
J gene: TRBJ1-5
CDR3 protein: CASSPGQSQPQHF
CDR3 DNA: TGTGCCAGCAGCCCGGGACAGAGTCAGCCCCAGCATTTT

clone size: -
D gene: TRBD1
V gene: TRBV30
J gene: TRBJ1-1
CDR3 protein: CAWKEVRQGAANEAFF
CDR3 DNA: TGTGCCTGGAAGGAGGTCCGACAGGGGGCAGCTAATGAAGCTTTCTTT